This T cell receptor (beta chain) was sequenced during a study of siplizumab effects on memory and regulatory T cells. Study-level results: Naive T cells were seemingly more diverse than memory cells, and major contributions to the alloresponse seemed to be made by them. A significant reduction in alloreactive sequences traceable to unstimulated CD4+ memory cells was produced by siplizumab. There was no confirmation of the suppressive function of proliferating Tregs from siplizumab cultures.

TCRdb's copy holds only in-frame clones and misses some; the assay was immunoSEQ multiplex PCR. The sample lists about 91,000 clones; roughly 93% were seen once. With regard to this clone: What it recognizes is unknown.

V lost 0 bases, J lost 3 bases, and 12 bases lay in between. The CDR3 extends over 15 amino acids. The germline CDR1 and CDR2 sequences are LGHNA and YSLEER. The genes are TRBV4-3 and TRBJ2-7, with a tentative D call TRBD1 (5 bases). Sequenced material: CD8+ T cells sorted from blood. The sequence derives from a human donor in good health. The CDR3 loop is CASSQDVAGIYEQYF. CDR3 in DNA: TGCGCCAGCAGCCAAGATGTGGCAGGGATCTACGAGCAGTACTTC.